The 5 T cell receptor beta chains reported below all come from one sample, sequenced in a study of blood T cell repertoires in COVID-19. Libraries were prepared by immunoSEQ multiplex PCR; TCRdb keeps only in-frame clonotypes and omits some of them. The data hold approximately 200,000 clones, with 65% to 85% observed a single time. The source material was peripheral blood. Every receptor here comes from a woman in her thirties who had recovered from COVID-19.

V is TRBV5-1 and J is TRBJ2-5; 7 nucleotides align to TRBD2. The CDR3 consists of 16 residues. Trimming took 1 base from V and 4 from J; bases not matched to a gene: 10. Germline CDR1 is SGHRS and CDR2 is YFSETQ. The CDR3 here is CASSLILGGRVETQYF. The CDR3 bases are TGCGCCAGCAGCTTGATCTTAGGCGGGAGAGTAGAGACCCAGTACTTC.

This chain connects TRBV2 to TRBJ1-1; D is possibly TRBD1 (6 bases). Germline V gives CDR1 SNHLY, CDR2 FYNNEI. This CDR3 has 14 amino acids. Trimming pared 7 bases from V and 1 base from J, leaving 13 bases between. As DNA, the CDR3 is TGTGCCAGCACTAAGGGGGTCGCGAACACTGAAGCTTTCTTT. It translates to CASTKGVANTEAFF.

The sample holds a few counts of this clone. The genes are TRBV7-7 and TRBJ1-2, with 11 nucleotides matching TRBD1. This CDR3 region has 15 residues. Per the germline V gene, CDR1 is SSHAT and CDR2 is FNYEAQ (reference sequence). The V and J ends lost 1 base and 3 bases, in that order; junction bases with no gene match: 1. CDR3 in DNA: TGTGCCAGCAGCTTAGAGGGACAGGGGGACTATGGCTACACCTTC. Translated: CASSLEGQGDYGYTF. Looking up the rest from reference TRBV7-7 and TRBJ1-2 gives the full variable domain: GAGVSQSPRYKVTKRGQDVTLRCDPISSHATLYWYQQALGQGPEFLTYFNYEAQPDKSGLPSDRFSAERPEGSISTLTIQRTEQRDSAMYRCASSLEGQGDYGYTFGSGTRLTVV.

V and J are TRBV19 and TRBJ2-7; D is possibly TRBD2 (5 bases). The CDR3 consists of 15 residues. The germline V gene has CDR1 LNHDA and CDR2 SQIVND (reference sequence). V gave up 3 bases and J gave up 0 bases, with 12 bases separating them. CDR3 region: CASSMEAAYSYEQYF. The CDR3 coding sequence is TGTGCCAGTAGTATGGAGGCAGCCTACTCCTACGAGCAGTACTTC.

This clone has only a few counts. The CDR3 protein is CASSLGFAPRYEQYF. CDR3 DNA: TGTGCCAGCAGCTTAGGCTTTGCCCCGAGGTACGAGCAGTACTTC. The chain carries TRBV7-9 and TRBJ2-7; D not resolved. Germline CDR1 SEHNR, CDR2 FQNEAQ (reference sequence). Trimming took off 1 base at V and 4 bases at J, with 14 bases between the two ends. The CDR3 has 15 amino acids.